A single sample gave rise to the 14 T cell receptor beta chains below, sequenced in a study of cytomegalovirus exposure and HLA in healthy donors. This PCR relied on a set of 60 Vbeta primers and 13 Jbeta primers. Sequencing used immunoSEQ multiplex PCR; TCRdb keeps in-frame clones, though not all of them. The data contain more than 150,000 clones, roughly 84% of them singletons. Sequenced: PBMCs. These receptors were obtained from a boy aged 5-17 years in good health and CMV-seronegative.

The rearrangement uses TRBV19 and TRBJ2-7; possible D gene TRBD1, 6 bases. Trimming took 5 bases from V and 6 from J, leaving 11 bases between them. The CDR3 is made up of 12 amino acids. CDR1 and CDR2 from the germline V gene are LNHDA and SQIVND (reference sequence). This CDR3 is CASSEQGLEQYF. Here the CDR3 DNA reads TGTGCCAGTAGTGAACAGGGTCTCGAGCAGTACTTC.

V usage is TRBV28 and J usage is TRBJ1-1; D possibly corresponds to TRBD1 (5 bases). Trimming took off 8 bases at V and 3 bases at J, with 13 bases between the two ends. The CDR3 runs 13 residues. CDR1 and CDR2 from the germline V gene are MDHEN and SYDVKM. Written as DNA, the CDR3 is TGTGCCAGCGCTGGGGCTTGGTACACTGAAGCTTTCTTT. It specifies CASAGAWYTEAFF. Variable domain in full (rest from reference TRBV28 and TRBJ1-1): DVKVTQSSRYLVKRTGEKVFLECVQDMDHENMFWYRQDPGLGLRLIYFSYDVKMKEKGDIPEGYSVSREKKERFSLILESASTNQTSMYLCASAGAWYTEAFFGQGTRLTVV.

Written as DNA, the CDR3 is TGTGCCAGCAGTGACTCAGGGGTGGGAGGAGATACGCAGTATTTT. Its translation is CASSDSGVGGDTQYF. The genes are TRBV6-4 and TRBJ2-3, with D tentatively TRBD2 (6 bases). Looked up from germline, CDR1 is MRHNA and CDR2 is SNTAGT. Trimming took off 0 bases at V and 5 bases at J, with 12 bases between the two ends. This CDR3 region has 15 residues.

The chain employs TRBV4-1 and TRBJ2-4, with TRBD2 matching 10 bases. V trimming: 2 bases; J trimming: 1 base; junction bases outside the gene matches: 2. There are 16 residues in the CDR3. Germline CDR1 and CDR2: MGHRA and YSYEKL. Written as DNA, the CDR3 is TGCGCCAGCAGCCAACTTAGCGGGAGGGCCAAAAACATTCAGTACTTC. As protein: CASSQLSGRAKNIQYF.

The chain recombines TRBV27 with TRBJ2-3, with D tentatively TRBD2 (6 bases). There are 14 residues in the CDR3. V was clipped by 4 bases and J by 6 bases, with 14 bases between them. Germline V gives CDR1 MNHEY, CDR2 SMNVEV (reference sequence). CDR3 amino acids: CASSYGLAPDTQYF. CDR3 coding DNA: TGTGCCAGCAGTTATGGCCTAGCGCCTGATACGCAGTATTTT.

V is TRBV6-5 and J is TRBJ1-6, with D perhaps TRBD1 (5 bases). The germline V gene has CDR1 MNHEY and CDR2 SVGAGI. This CDR3 spans 11 amino acids. Deletions cut 9 bases from V and 6 bases from J, with 6 bases between. The CDR3 DNA follows: TGTGCCAGTCAGGGTAATTCACCCCTCCACTTT. Protein product: CASQGNSPLHF.

The chain joins TRBV23-1 to TRBJ2-3; 8 bases agree with TRBD1. TRBV23-1 is an ORF, and what it does is uncertain. V trimming: 8 bases; J trimming: 1 base; junction bases outside the gene matches: 20. The CDR3 consists of 19 residues. This chain's CDR3 is CASPYPAGGANLCTDTQYF. CDR3 in DNA: TGCGCCAGCCCATATCCCGCAGGGGGCGCGAACCTCTGCACAGATACGCAGTATTTT.

The chain is built from TRBV7-6 and TRBJ1-2, with 8 nucleotides matching TRBD1. This CDR3 comprises 13 residues. The trim removed 5 bases at V and 8 bases at J, leaving 7 bases unmatched. CDR1 SGHVS and CDR2 FNYEAQ come from the germline V gene. The CDR3 DNA reads TGTGCCAGCAGCCAAGGACAGGGTCGGGGCTACACCTTC. This sequence encodes CASSQGQGRGYTF.

The chain uses TRBV7-8 and TRBJ1-5; 11 bases are a match to TRBD1. Germline V lookup: CDR1 SGHVS, CDR2 FQNEAQ. After removal of 4 bases from V and 4 bases from J, the junction contained 12 bases not matched to a gene. This CDR3 spans 18 amino acids. In nucleotides, the CDR3 is TGTGCCAGCAGCTCCATACTACGGGACAGGGGGTTGAATCAGCCCCAGCATTTT. Residues: CASSSILRDRGLNQPQHF.

V is TRBV13 and J is TRBJ2-5; tentative D call: TRBD2 (6 bases). V was clipped by 4 bases and J by 1 base, with 7 bases between them. Germline loops: CDR1 PRHDT, CDR2 FYEKMQ (reference sequence). The CDR3 covers 13 residues. The CDR3 DNA sequence: TGTGCCAGCAGCTGGAGGGTCCAAGAGACCCAGTACTTC. It codes for CASSWRVQETQYF.

The chain links TRBV9 to TRBJ1-2; D is unclear. CDR1 is SGDLS and CDR2 is YYNGEE in the germline V gene. V lost 1 base, J lost 4 bases, and 17 bases lay in between. The CDR3 is 16 amino acids. CDR3 nucleotide sequence: TGTGCCAGCAGCGTATTCAACACACCGGGGAGCTATGGCTACACCTTC. It translates to CASSVFNTPGSYGYTF.

Only a few counts were recorded for this clone. The rearrangement uses TRBV6-1 and TRBJ2-7; D possibly corresponds to TRBD1 (6 bases). This CDR3 spans 16 amino acids. Trimming pared 1 base from V and 3 bases from J, leaving 16 bases between. Per germline, CDR1 MNHNS and CDR2 SASEGT. DNA for the CDR3: TGTGCCAGCAGTGAAGTGGGCTGGGGGACATACTACGAGCAGTACTTC. This translates into CASSEVGWGTYYEQYF.

The chain uses TRBV29-1 and TRBJ2-1; D perhaps matches TRBD1 (5 bases). CDR3 length equals 12 residues. From germline, CDR1 is SQVTM and CDR2 ANQGSEA. The V and J ends lost 3 bases and 8 bases respectively, with 11 bases between them. DNA for the CDR3: TGCAGCGTTGATCAGGGTTCGGATGAGCAGTTCTTC. Translating it yields CSVDQGSDEQFF.

The rearrangement joins TRBV4-1 to TRBJ2-5; D unresolved. The germline CDR1 and CDR2 sequences are MGHRA and YSYEKL. Trimming removed 1 base at V and 5 bases at J, with 8 bases between. The CDR3 totals 13 residues. The CDR3 coding sequence is TGCGCCAGCAGCCAAGCGTATACTGAGACCCAGTACTTC. Its translation is CASSQAYTETQYF.